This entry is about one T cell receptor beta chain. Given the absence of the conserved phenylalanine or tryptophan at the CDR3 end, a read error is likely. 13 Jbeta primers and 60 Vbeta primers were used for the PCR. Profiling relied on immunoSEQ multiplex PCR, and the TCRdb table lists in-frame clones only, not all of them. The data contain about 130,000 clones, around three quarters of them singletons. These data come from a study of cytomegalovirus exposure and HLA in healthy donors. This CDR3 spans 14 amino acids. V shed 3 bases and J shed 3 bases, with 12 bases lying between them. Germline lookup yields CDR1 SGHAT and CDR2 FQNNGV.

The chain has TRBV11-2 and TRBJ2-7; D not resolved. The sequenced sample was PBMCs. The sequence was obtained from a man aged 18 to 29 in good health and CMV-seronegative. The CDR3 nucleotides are TGTGCCAGCAGCTTCCAGAGCAAGAACTACGAGCAGTACGCC. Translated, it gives CASSFQSKNYEQYA.